Listed below are T cell receptor beta chains from one sample, sequenced in a study of CD8 T cells in ankylosing spondylitis. TCRdb analysed the 5' RACE reads with MiXCR anew, one entry per CDR3 protein. Here the sample spans some 240,000 distinct CDR3 sequences, around 25% being singletons. The sequencing input was blood, either unsorted or a sorted T cell fraction (not recorded which). The receptors were gathered from a male donor with ankylosing spondylitis or in good health (not recorded which). Both conserved end residues are part of each CDR3. Fields, in order: V gene, clone size, D gene, CDR3 length, J gene, CDR3 DNA, CDR3 protein. The D gene is left open where the match is weak. Not all rows give a size; the values are once, few, many and, for expanded clones, a class.

V: TRBV29-1
size: many
D: TRBD2
length: 16
J: TRBJ2-1
DNA: TGCAGCGTTGAAGCGCTAGCGGGGGGGCTGCGGTCTGAGCAGTTCTTC
CDR3: CSVEALAGGLRSEQFF

V: TRBV20-1
size: many
D: TRBD1
length: 15
J: TRBJ2-2
DNA: TGCAGTGCTAGAGAAGGGACAGCGAACACCGGGGAGCTGTTTTTT
CDR3: CSAREGTANTGELFF

V: TRBV20-1
size: few
D: .
length: 17
J: TRBJ2-2
DNA: TGCAGTGCTAGAGATTATGTGGGGGGAGAGAACACCGGGGAGCTGTTTTTT
CDR3: CSARDYVGGENTGELFF

V: TRBV29-1
size: many
D: .
length: 11
J: TRBJ2-7
DNA: TGCAGCGTTGACACAGGGTACGAGCAGTACTTC
CDR3: CSVDTGYEQYF

V: TRBV6-1
size: .
D: .
length: 12
J: TRBJ1-2
DNA: TGTGCCAGCAGTGAGCGGGAAAGGGGCTACACCTTC
CDR3: CASSERERGYTF

V: TRBV3-1
size: .
D: .
length: 14
J: TRBJ1-6
DNA: TGTGCCAGCAGCCAAGCCGGCCGGGATTCACCCCTCCACTTT
CDR3: CASSQAGRDSPLHF

V: TRBV15
size: .
D: .
length: 15
J: TRBJ2-5
DNA: TGTGCCACCAGCATCTCGGGGCAGTTTGGAGAGACCCAGTACTTC
CDR3: CATSISGQFGETQYF

V: TRBV29-1
size: few
D: TRBD2
length: 15
J: TRBJ2-1
DNA: TGCAGCGTTCGAGGGTCCAGCGGGGGCCCCGATGAGCAGTTCTTC
CDR3: CSVRGSSGGPDEQFF

V: TRBV20-1
size: many
D: .
length: 14
J: TRBJ1-2
DNA: TGCAGTGCCCCTCCGGGTGGAGCTAACTATGGCTACACCTTC
CDR3: CSAPPGGANYGYTF

V: TRBV29-1
size: .
D: .
length: 12
J: TRBJ1-5
DNA: TGCAGCGCTGGACAGATCAATCAGCCCCAGCATTTT
CDR3: CSAGQINQPQHF